This entry concerns a single T cell receptor (beta chain). The sample belongs to a study of blood T cell repertoires in COVID-19. Study background: Acute-phase and convalescent COVID-19 samples originated in the United States, Italy and Spain. In each case, the material was cDNA or gDNA derived from T cells, B-cell-depleted T cells, or PBMCs.

This CDR3 region has 16 residues. Germline V gene data show CDR1 as LNHDA and CDR2 as SQIVND (reference sequence). V gave up 7 bases and J gave up 0 bases, with 16 bases separating them. Per the authors' pipeline: Estimation of nucleated cell counts was performed using reference gene primer amplification. Generated by immunoSEQ multiplex PCR, the TCRdb table keeps only in-frame clones and is missing some. V, J and clone size reflect that table, while D and trimming were determined from the DNA. This sample carries about 170,000 clones, around 90% of them seen once, and the ten largest clones take 2.5%. Patients at the Seattle site were enrolled during active infection and followed longitudinally.

Sequenced sample: peripheral blood. V and J are TRBV19 and TRBJ1-5; TRBD1 is a possible D gene (5 bases). The receptor's source is a woman over 75 with COVID-19, enrolled during active disease. In nucleotides, the CDR3 is TGTGCCAGTACCAGGACATCGACCTATAGCAATCAGCCCCAGCATTTT. This codes for CASTRTSTYSNQPQHF.